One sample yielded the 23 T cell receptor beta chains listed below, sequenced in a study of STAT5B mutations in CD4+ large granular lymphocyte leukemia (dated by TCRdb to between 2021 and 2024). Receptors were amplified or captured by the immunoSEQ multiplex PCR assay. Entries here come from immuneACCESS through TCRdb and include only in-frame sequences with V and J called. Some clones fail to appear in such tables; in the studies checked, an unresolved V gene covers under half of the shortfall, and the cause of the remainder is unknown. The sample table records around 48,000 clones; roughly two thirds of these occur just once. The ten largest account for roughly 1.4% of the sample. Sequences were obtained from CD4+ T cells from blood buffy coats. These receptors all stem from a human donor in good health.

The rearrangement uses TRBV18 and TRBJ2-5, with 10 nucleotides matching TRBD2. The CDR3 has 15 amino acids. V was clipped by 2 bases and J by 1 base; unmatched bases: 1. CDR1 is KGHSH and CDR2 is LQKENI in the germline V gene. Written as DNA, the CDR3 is TGTGCCAGCTCACCATTAGCGGGGGGCCAAGAGACCCAGTACTTC. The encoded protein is CASSPLAGGQETQYF.

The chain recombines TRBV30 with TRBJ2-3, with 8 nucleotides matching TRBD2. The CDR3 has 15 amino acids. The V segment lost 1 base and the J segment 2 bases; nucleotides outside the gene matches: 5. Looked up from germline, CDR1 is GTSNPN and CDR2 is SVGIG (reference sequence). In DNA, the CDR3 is TGTGCCTGGAGTGCAGGTAGCGGGGACACAGATACGCAGTATTTT. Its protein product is CAWSAGSGDTDTQYF.

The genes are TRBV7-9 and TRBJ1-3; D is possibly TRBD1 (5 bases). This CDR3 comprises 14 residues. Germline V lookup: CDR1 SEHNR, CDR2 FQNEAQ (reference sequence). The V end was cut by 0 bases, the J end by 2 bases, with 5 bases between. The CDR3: CASSLAGAGNTIYF. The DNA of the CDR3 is TGTGCCAGCAGCTTAGCAGGGGCTGGAAACACCATATATTTT.

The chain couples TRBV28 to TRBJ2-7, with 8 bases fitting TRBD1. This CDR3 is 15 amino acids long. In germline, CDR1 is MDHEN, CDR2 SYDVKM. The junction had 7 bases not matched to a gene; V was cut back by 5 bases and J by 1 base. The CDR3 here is CASSGQGAGSYEQYF. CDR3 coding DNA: TGTGCCAGCAGTGGTCAGGGGGCAGGGTCCTACGAGCAGTACTTC.

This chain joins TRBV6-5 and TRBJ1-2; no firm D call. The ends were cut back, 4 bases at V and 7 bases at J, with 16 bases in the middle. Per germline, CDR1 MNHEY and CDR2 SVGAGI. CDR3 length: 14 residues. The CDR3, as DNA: TGTGCCAGCAGTTCGGGAGGGAGGAAGGGTGGCTACACCTTC. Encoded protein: CASSSGGRKGGYTF.

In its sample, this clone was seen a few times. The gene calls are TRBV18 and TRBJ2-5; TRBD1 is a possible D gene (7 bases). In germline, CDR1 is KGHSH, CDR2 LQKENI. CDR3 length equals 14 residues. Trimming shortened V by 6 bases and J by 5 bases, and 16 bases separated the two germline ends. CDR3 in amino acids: CASSGGGAGETQYF. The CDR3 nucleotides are TGTGCCAGCTCCGGAGGGGGCGCGGGGGAGACCCAGTACTTC.

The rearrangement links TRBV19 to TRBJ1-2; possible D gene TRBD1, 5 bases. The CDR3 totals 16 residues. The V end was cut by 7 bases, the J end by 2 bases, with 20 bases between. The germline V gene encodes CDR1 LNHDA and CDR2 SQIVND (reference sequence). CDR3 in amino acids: CASNEGYGGSNYGYTF. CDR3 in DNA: TGTGCCAGTAATGAAGGGTACGGGGGTAGCAACTATGGCTACACCTTC.

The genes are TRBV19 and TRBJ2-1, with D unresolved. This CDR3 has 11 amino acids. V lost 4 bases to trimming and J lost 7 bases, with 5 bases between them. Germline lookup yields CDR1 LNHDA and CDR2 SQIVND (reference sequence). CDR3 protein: CASSRRNEQFF. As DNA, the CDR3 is TGTGCCAGTAGTAGACGAAATGAGCAGTTCTTC.

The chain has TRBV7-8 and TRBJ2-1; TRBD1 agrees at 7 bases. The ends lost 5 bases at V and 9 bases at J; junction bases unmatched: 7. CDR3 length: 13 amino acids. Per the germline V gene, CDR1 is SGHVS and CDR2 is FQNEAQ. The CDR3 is CASSRQGNSEQFF. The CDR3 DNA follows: TGTGCCAGCAGCCGACAGGGTAATAGTGAGCAGTTCTTC.

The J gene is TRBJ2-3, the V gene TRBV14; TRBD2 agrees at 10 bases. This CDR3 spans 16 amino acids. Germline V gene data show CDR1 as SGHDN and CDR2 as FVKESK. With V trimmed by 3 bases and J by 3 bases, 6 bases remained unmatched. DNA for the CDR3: TGTGCCAGCAGCCAGCTTAGCGGGGGGCCAACAGATACGCAGTATTTT. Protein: CASSQLSGGPTDTQYF. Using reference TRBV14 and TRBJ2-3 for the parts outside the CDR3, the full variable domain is EAGVTQFPSHSVIEKGQTVTLRCDPISGHDNLYWYRRVMGKEIKFLLHFVKESKQDESGMPNNRFLAERTGGTYSTLKVQPAELEDSGVYFCASSQLSGGPTDTQYFGPGTRLTVL.

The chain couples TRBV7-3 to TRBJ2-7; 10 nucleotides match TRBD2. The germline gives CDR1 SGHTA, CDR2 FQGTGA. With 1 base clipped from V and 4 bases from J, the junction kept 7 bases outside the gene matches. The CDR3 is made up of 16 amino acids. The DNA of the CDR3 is TGTGCCAGCAGCTTAAGCTCTAGCGGGGGCCTGTACGAGCAGTACTTC. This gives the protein CASSLSSSGGLYEQYF.

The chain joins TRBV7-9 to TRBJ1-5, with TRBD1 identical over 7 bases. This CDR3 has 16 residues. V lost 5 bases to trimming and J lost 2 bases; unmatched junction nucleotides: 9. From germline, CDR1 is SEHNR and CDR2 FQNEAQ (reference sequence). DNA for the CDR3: TGTGCCAGCAGCGCTTCCAGGGACAGCGGCAATCAGCCCCAGCATTTT. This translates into CASSASRDSGNQPQHF.

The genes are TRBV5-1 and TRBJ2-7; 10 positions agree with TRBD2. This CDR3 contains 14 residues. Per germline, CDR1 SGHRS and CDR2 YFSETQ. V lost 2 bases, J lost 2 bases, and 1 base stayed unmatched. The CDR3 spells CASSLSGGAYEQYV. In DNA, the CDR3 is TGCGCCAGCAGCTTAAGCGGGGGGGCCTACGAGCAGTACGTC.

The CDR3: CASRGRGDSNQPQHF. The DNA for the CDR3 is TGTGCCAGCCGTGGCAGGGGTGATAGCAATCAGCCCCAGCATTTT. This chain connects TRBV6-5 to TRBJ1-5, with D tentatively TRBD1 (6 bases). With 8 bases removed from V and 0 bases from J, the gap between germline ends came to 14 bases. This CDR3 spans 15 amino acids. Germline CDR1 reads MNHEY; CDR2 reads SVGAGI.

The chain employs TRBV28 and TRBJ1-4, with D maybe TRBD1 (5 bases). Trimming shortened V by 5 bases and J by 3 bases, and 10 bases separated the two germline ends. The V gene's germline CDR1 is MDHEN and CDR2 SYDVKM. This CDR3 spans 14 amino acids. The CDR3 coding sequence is TGTGCCAGCAGTCCGGGGGAAGCTAATGAAAAACTGTTTTTT. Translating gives CASSPGEANEKLFF.

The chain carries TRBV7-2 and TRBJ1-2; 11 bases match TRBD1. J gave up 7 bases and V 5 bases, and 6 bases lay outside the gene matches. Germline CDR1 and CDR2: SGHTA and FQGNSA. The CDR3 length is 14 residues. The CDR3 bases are TGTGCCAGCAGCCCCGGACAGGGGGCGTTTGGCTACACCTTC. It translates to CASSPGQGAFGYTF.

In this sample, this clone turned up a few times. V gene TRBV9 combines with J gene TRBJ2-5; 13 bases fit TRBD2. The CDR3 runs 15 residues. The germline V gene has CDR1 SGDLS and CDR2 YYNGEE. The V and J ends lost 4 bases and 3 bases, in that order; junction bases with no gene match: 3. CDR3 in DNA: TGTGCCAGCAGCCGAGGACTAGCGGGGGAAGAGACCCAGTACTTC. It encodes CASSRGLAGEETQYF. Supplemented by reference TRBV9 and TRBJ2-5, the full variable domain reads DSGVTQTPKHLITATGQRVTLRCSPRSGDLSVYWYQQSLDQGLQFLIQYYNGEERAKGNILERFSAQQFPDLHSELNLSSLELGDSALYFCASSRGLAGEETQYFGPGTRLLVL.

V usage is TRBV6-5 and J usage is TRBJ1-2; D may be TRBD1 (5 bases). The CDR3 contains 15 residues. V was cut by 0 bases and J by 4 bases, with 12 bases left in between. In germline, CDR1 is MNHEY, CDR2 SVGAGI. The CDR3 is CASSYSMGVVYGYTF. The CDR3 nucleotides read TGTGCCAGCAGTTACTCGATGGGGGTCGTCTATGGCTACACCTTC.

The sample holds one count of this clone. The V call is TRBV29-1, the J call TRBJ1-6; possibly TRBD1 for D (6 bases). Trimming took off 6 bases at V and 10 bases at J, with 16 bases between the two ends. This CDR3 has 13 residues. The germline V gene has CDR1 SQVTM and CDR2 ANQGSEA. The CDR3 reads CSVLPDSGSPLHF. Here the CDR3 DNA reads TGCAGCGTCCTCCCGGACAGCGGATCACCCCTCCACTTT.

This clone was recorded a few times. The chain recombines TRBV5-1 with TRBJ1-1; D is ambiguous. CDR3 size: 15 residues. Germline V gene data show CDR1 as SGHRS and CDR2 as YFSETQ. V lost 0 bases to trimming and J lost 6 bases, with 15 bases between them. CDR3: CASSLGAQIGAEAFF. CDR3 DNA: TGCGCCAGCAGCTTGGGGGCCCAGATTGGGGCTGAAGCTTTCTTT.

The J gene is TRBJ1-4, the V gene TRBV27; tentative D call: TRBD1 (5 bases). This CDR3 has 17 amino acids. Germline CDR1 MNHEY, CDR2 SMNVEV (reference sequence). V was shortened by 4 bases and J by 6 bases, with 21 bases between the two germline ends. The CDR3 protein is CASSSRDRPPWHEKLFF. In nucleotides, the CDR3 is TGTGCCAGCAGTTCCCGGGACCGACCCCCATGGCATGAAAAACTGTTTTTT. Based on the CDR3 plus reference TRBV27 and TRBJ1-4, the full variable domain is EAQVTQNPRYLITVTGKKLTVTCSQNMNHEYMSWYRQDPGLGLRQIYYSMNVEVTDKGDVPEGYKVSRKEKRNFPLILESPSPNQTSLYFCASSSRDRPPWHEKLFFGSGTQLSVL.

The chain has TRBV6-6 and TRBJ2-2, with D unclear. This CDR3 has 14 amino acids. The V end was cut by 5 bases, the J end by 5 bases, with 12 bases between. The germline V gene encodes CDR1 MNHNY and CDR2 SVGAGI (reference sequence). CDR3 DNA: TGTGCCAGCAGTCCTGATGTAGGTACCGGGGAGCTGTTTTTT. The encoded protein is CASSPDVGTGELFF.

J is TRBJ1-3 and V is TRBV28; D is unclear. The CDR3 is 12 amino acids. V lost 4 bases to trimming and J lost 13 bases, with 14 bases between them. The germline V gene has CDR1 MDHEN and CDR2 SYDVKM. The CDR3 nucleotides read TGTGCCAGCAGTTACGGGCCGGACGGGATATATTTT. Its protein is CASSYGPDGIYF.